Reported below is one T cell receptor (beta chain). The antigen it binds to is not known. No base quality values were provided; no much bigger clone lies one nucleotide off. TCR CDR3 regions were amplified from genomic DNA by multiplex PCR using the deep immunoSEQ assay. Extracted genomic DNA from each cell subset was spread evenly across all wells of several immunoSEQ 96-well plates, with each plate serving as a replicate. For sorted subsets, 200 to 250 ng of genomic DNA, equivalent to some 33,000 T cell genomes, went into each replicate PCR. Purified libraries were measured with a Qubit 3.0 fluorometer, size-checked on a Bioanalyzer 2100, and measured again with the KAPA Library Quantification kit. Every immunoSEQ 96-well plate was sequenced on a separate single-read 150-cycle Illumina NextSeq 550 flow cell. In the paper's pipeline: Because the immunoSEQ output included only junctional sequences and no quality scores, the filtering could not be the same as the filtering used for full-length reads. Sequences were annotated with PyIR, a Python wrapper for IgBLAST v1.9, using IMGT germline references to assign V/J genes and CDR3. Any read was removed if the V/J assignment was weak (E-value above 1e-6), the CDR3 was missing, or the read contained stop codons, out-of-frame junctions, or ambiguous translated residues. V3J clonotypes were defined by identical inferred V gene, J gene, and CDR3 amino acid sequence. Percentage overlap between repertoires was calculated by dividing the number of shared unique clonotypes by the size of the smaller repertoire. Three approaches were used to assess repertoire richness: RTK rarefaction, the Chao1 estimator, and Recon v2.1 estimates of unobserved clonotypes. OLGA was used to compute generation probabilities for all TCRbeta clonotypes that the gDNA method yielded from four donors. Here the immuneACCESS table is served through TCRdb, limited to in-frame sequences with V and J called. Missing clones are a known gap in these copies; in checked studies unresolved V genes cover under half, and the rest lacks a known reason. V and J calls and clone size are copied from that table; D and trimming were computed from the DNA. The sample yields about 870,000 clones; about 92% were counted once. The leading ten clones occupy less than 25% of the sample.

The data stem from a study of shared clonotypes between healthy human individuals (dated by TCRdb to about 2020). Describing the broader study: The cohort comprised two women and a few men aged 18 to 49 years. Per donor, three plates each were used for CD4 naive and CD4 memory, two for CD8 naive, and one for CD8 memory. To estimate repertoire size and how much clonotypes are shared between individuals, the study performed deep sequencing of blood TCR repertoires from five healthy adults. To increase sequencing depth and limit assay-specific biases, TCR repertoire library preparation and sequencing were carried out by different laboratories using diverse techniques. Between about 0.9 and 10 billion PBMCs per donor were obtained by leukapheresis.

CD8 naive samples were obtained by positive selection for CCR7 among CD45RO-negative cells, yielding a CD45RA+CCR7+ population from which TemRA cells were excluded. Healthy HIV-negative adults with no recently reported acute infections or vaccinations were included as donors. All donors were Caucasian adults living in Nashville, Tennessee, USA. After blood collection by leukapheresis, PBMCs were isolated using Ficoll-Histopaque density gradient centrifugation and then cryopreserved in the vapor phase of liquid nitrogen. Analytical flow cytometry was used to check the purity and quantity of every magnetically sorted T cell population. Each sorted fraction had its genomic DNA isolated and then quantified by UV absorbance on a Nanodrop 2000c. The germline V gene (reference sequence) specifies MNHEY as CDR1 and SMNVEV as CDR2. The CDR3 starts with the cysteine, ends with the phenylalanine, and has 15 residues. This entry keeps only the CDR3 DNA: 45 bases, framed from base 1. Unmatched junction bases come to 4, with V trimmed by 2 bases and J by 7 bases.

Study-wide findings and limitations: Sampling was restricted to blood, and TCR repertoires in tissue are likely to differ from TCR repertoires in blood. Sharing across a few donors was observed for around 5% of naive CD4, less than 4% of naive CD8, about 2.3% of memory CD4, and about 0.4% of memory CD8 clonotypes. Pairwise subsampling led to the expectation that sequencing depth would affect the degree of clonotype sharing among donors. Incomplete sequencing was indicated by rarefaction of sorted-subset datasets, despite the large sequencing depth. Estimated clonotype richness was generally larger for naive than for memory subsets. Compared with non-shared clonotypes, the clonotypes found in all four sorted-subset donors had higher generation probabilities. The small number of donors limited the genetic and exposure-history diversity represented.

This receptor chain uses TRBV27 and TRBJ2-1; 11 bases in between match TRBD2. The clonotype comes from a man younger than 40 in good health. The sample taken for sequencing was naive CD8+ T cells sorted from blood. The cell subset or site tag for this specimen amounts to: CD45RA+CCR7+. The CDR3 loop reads CASSLGSSGRNEQFF. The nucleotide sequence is TGTGCCAGCAGTTTAGGGTCTAGCGGGAGGAATGAGCAGTTCTTC.